This T cell receptor beta chain was documented in a study of cytomegalovirus exposure and HLA in healthy donors. Use of 60 Vbeta and 13 Jbeta primers characterized the PCR. Assay: immunoSEQ multiplex PCR; the TCRdb copy retains only in-frame clones and omits some. The repertoire includes 180,000 or so clones, approximately 80% of them detected once, and about 0.8% sits in the top ten. There are a few counts of this clone. Germline V CDR1 and CDR2: LNHDA, SQIVND (reference sequence). The CDR3 loop spans 14 amino acids. Trimming stripped 6 bases from V and 0 bases from J, with 10 bases between. The material sequenced was PBMCs. The receptor's source is a woman aged 18-30 years in good health and CMV-seronegative. The genes are TRBV19 and TRBJ2-3; the D gene is possibly TRBD1 (5 bases). DNA for the CDR3: TGTGCCAGTAGCCGACAGACTAGCACAGATACGCAGTATTTT. Its translation is CASSRQTSTDTQYF.